This T cell receptor (beta chain) was obtained from a study of OX40 agonist ivuxolimab in advanced cancers. The wider study: Patients got intravenous ivuxolimab at 0.01 to 10 mg/kg every 2 weeks.

Deletions cut 3 bases from V and 7 bases from J, with 6 bases between. The CDR3 totals 12 residues. Looked up from germline, CDR1 is SGHVS and CDR2 is FQNEAQ. Measured with immunoSEQ multiplex PCR; TCRdb has only the in-frame clones, and not every one. The sample carries around 86,000 clones, approximately 90% recorded once. The chain recombines TRBV7-8 with TRBJ2-2, with D uncertain. The sequence came from an adult with an advanced solid tumor such as melanoma, head and neck, liver or kidney cancer. The material sequenced was CD4+ or CD8+ T cells sorted from blood, taken in a trial of the OX40 agonist ivuxolimab. The CDR3 here is CASSLRSGELFF. The DNA for the CDR3 is TGTGCCAGCAGCTTGAGGAGCGGGGAGCTGTTTTTT.